This entry lists 3 T cell receptor beta chains sequenced from one sample in a study of CD4 T cells in relation to SARS-CoV-2 and coronaviruses. Profiled with immunoSEQ multiplex PCR; TCRdb holds only in-frame clones, not every one. This repertoire shows tens of thousands of clones, over 65% found once; its top ten account for roughly 2.8%. Their recognized antigens are unknown. The sample comprised memory CD4+ T cells from PBMCs, cultured in vitro. The receptors were sampled from an adult with COVID-19.

This clone was found once. The chain uses TRBV5-1 and TRBJ2-2; D is uncertain. Germline CDR1 SGHRS, CDR2 YFSETQ. The CDR3 contains 14 residues. Trimming took 8 bases from V and 0 from J, leaving 11 bases between them. CDR3 nucleotide sequence: TGCGCCAGTAATGAGCAGGCGAACACCGGGGAGCTGTTTTTT. It specifies CASNEQANTGELFF.

This clone was picked up one time. This chain uses TRBV14 with TRBJ2-7; either TRBD1 or TRBD2 may fit D (5 bases each). CDR1 and CDR2 (germline): SGHDN, FVKESK. This CDR3 comprises 14 residues. With 6 bases removed from V and 6 bases from J, the gap between germline ends came to 18 bases. The CDR3 here is CASSTGAGRSEQYF. The DNA of the CDR3 is TGTGCCAGCAGTACCGGGGCCGGTCGATCCGAGCAGTACTTC.

This chain uses TRBV10-2 with TRBJ2-7, with 11 bases identical to TRBD2. J lost 4 bases, V lost 2 bases, and 19 bases had no gene match. CDR3 length equals 20 residues. Germline values: CDR1 WSHSY, CDR2 SAAADI. CDR3 in DNA: TGCGCCAGCAGTGAGACAAGGGGAAGATTAACTAGCGGGAGCGGGTACGAGCAGTACTTC. It specifies CASSETRGRLTSGSGYEQYF.